The 9 T cell receptor beta chains listed next were all sequenced from one sample in a study of shared clonotypes between healthy human individuals. The method was immunoSEQ multiplex PCR; TCRdb's version includes in-frame clones alone and lacks a portion of them. The data contain about 710,000 clones, approximately 73% of them singletons. Sample: memory CD4+ T cells sorted from blood. Subset denoted: CD45RA-negative fraction. The receptors were sampled from a woman aged 25 to 39 in good health.

The chain couples TRBV10-1 to TRBJ2-5; D perhaps matches TRBD1 (5 bases). This CDR3 spans 12 amino acids. CDR1 is WNHNN and CDR2 is SYGVQD in the germline V gene (reference sequence). Trimming removed 6 bases from V and 2 bases from J, with 7 bases in between. The CDR3 spells CASRDNQETQYF. DNA for the CDR3: TGCGCCAGCAGGGACAATCAAGAGACCCAGTACTTC.

This clone appeared a single time. The chain joins TRBV25-1 to TRBJ1-4, with 7 bases that match TRBD1. From germline, CDR1 is MGHDK and CDR2 SYGVNS. CDR3 size: 17 residues. V trimming: 2 bases; J trimming: 8 bases; junction bases outside the gene matches: 14. In nucleotides, the CDR3 is TGTGCCAGCAGTGAAAGCCCCCGGACAGGTCGGGGGGAAAAACTGTTTTTT. Translated: CASSESPRTGRGEKLFF. The variable domain in full, completed from reference TRBV25-1 and TRBJ1-4, reads EADIYQTPRYLVIGTGKKITLECSQTMGHDKMYWYQQDPGMELHLIHYSYGVNSTEKGDLSSESTVSRIRTEHFPLTLESARPSHTSQYLCASSESPRTGRGEKLFFGSGTQLSVL.

The chain recombines TRBV27 with TRBJ1-1; 12 nucleotides line up with TRBD1. The ends lost 4 bases at V and 0 bases at J; junction bases unmatched: 6. In germline, CDR1 is MNHEY, CDR2 SMNVEV (reference sequence). This CDR3 is built from 17 residues. The CDR3: CASSSRDRGLMNTEAFF. The CDR3 DNA is TGTGCCAGCAGTTCCCGGGACAGGGGGCTCATGAACACTGAAGCTTTCTTT.

This chain joins TRBV11-2 and TRBJ2-7; no firm D call. This CDR3 is built from 15 residues. Germline CDR1 is SGHAT and CDR2 is FQNNGV. V was cut by 3 bases and J by 2 bases, with 14 bases left in between. CDR3 DNA sequence: TGTGCCAGCAGCTTGGGCCCGCCCCAAACCTACGAGCAGTACTTC. Encoded protein: CASSLGPPQTYEQYF. Based on the CDR3 plus reference TRBV11-2 and TRBJ2-7, the full variable domain is EAGVAQSPRYKIIEKRQSVAFWCNPISGHATLYWYQQILGQGPKLLIQFQNNGVVDDSQLPKDRFSAERLKGVDSTLKIQPAKLEDSAVYLCASSLGPPQTYEQYFGPGTRLTVT.

J is TRBJ2-5 and V is TRBV6-5; 7 bases are a match to TRBD2. The trim removed 2 bases at V and 3 bases at J, leaving 6 bases unmatched. CDR3 size: 15 residues. Germline V lookup: CDR1 MNHEY, CDR2 SVGAGI. In DNA, the CDR3 is TGTGCCAGCAGTTACGCCTTAGCGGGTGAAGAGACCCAGTACTTC. This codes for CASSYALAGEETQYF.

The chain combines TRBV14 with TRBJ2-3; D is perhaps TRBD2 (5 bases). Trimming removed 2 bases at V and 3 bases at J, with 15 bases between. This CDR3 spans 16 amino acids. Germline assignment: CDR1 SGHDN and CDR2 FVKESK. Here the CDR3 reads CASSQIRDPLTDTQYF. In DNA form, the CDR3 reads TGTGCCAGCAGCCAAATCCGGGATCCCCTGACAGATACGCAGTATTTT.

V gene TRBV19 combines with J gene TRBJ2-2, with D perhaps TRBD2 (6 bases). The V and J ends lost 4 bases and 3 bases respectively, with 15 bases between them. The CDR3 totals 16 residues. Germline V lookup: CDR1 LNHDA, CDR2 SQIVND (reference sequence). For the CDR3, the DNA is TGTGCCAGTAGTAGGGGGACTTTTTTGGACACCGGGGAGCTGTTTTTT. It encodes CASSRGTFLDTGELFF.

Notes on this clone: The same CDR3 is also encoded by other DNA sequences in this sample. The V call is TRBV10-3, the J call TRBJ2-5; 7 bases fit TRBD2. The V gene end was trimmed by 3 bases and the J gene end by 0 bases; junction bases not matched to a gene: 4. The germline CDR1 and CDR2 sequences are ENHRY and SYGVKD. The CDR3 has 15 residues. The CDR3 region is CAISESGAYQETQYF. The DNA of the CDR3 is TGTGCCATCAGTGAAAGCGGGGCTTACCAAGAGACCCAGTACTTC.

This chain joins TRBV11-2 and TRBJ2-4; D might be TRBD2 (6 bases). CDR1 is SGHAT, CDR2 FQNNGV, per germline. CDR3 length: 17 amino acids. V was trimmed by 5 bases and J by 1 base, leaving 18 bases between them. Written as DNA, the CDR3 is TGTGCCAGCAGCCAGGGCCGGGGGAGGACTGCCAAAAACATTCAGTACTTC. Its protein is CASSQGRGRTAKNIQYF.